These T cell receptor beta chains were read from a single sample in a study of T-cell reconstitution after alpha-beta-depleted transplantation in children. TCRdb ran MiXCR on the PCR reads and lists one entry per CDR3 protein. The data show about 980,000 distinct CDR3 sequences, roughly 31% seen once. Sequenced material: PBMCs, mostly from graft donor cells, taken 360 days after TCRalphabeta/CD19-depleted stem cell transplant. The receptors come from a boy under two years old who had a stem cell transplant for SCID, so the T cells may come from the graft donor. CDR3s include the opening cysteine and the closing phenylalanine or tryptophan. The order of the fields is V gene, J gene, clone size, D gene, CDR3 protein, CDR3 DNA. The D gene is left open where the match is weak. For some rows the clone size is stated as once, few or many, or as a class when expanded; others skip it.

TRBV6-1,TRBJ2-2,few,NA,CASITTRGTGELFF,TGTGCCAGCATCACAACCCGTGGCACCGGGGAGCTGTTTTTT
TRBV12-3/TRBV12-4,TRBJ2-1,NA,TRBD2,CASTTGPSGGSYNEQFF,TGTGCCAGCACTACAGGGCCTAGCGGGGGGTCCTACAATGAGCAGTTCTTC
TRBV28,TRBJ2-5,once,NA,CASSFQWETQYF,TGTGCCAGCAGTTTCCAATGGGAGACCCAGTACTTC
TRBV20-1,TRBJ1-5,few,NA,CSARVGRDQPQHF,TGCAGTGCCCGGGTAGGGAGGGATCAGCCCCAGCATTTT
TRBV29-1,TRBJ2-3,NA,NA,CSVLYGGGADTQYF,TGCAGCGTTCTTTACGGAGGGGGTGCAGATACGCAGTATTTT
TRBV4-1,TRBJ2-2,NA,TRBD2,CASSQYVGGGRTGELFF,TGCGCCAGCAGCCAATATGTCGGGGGGGGCCGCACCGGGGAGCTGTTTTTT
TRBV7-2,TRBJ2-3,few,TRBD2,CASSHIAGTSTDTQYF,TGTGCCAGCAGCCACATAGCGGGGACTAGCACAGATACGCAGTATTTT
TRBV12-3/TRBV12-4,TRBJ1-5,NA,TRBD1,CASRTGQASNQPQHF,TGTGCCAGCAGGACGGGACAGGCTAGCAATCAGCCCCAGCATTTT
TRBV2,TRBJ2-5,NA,TRBD2,CASRGGGVQETQYF,TGTGCCAGCAGGGGCGGGGGGGTCCAAGAGACCCAGTACTTC
TRBV5-1,TRBJ2-7,NA,NA,CASSLAAQTYEQYF,TGCGCCAGCAGCTTGGCCGCACAGACATACGAGCAGTACTTC
TRBV10-3,TRBJ2-2,NA,TRBD2,CAIKRGLNTGELFF,TGTGCCATCAAGCGGGGCCTTAACACCGGGGAGCTGTTTTTT
TRBV4-2,TRBJ2-2,few,TRBD2,CASSPFLAGGPYTGELFF,TGTGCCAGCAGCCCCTTCTTAGCGGGGGGGCCGTACACCGGGGAGCTGTTTTTT
TRBV29-1,TRBJ2-1,NA,TRBD1,CSVGRDRADEQFF,TGCAGCGTTGGACGGGACAGGGCGGATGAGCAGTTCTTC
TRBV28,TRBJ2-7,NA,NA,CASREQGSKNEQYF,TGTGCCAGCAGAGAACAGGGATCAAAAAACGAGCAGTACTTC
TRBV18,TRBJ2-1,NA,NA,CASSPQSAYNEQFF,TGTGCCAGCTCCCCGCAGAGCGCCTACAATGAGCAGTTCTTC
TRBV4-1,TRBJ2-1,few,TRBD2,CASSQGSGDEQFF,TGCGCCAGCAGCCAAGGCAGCGGGGACGAGCAGTTCTTC
TRBV7-2,TRBJ1-1,few,NA,CASSPNLEAFF,TGTGCCAGCAGCCCTAACCTGGAAGCTTTCTTT
TRBV12-3/TRBV12-4,TRBJ2-7,NA,TRBD2,CASSPTSGWAYEQYF,TGTGCCAGCAGCCCCACTAGCGGGTGGGCCTACGAGCAGTACTTC
TRBV20-1,TRBJ1-4,NA,TRBD1,CSARSGTGVGKLFF,TGCAGTGCTAGGTCCGGGACAGGGGTCGGAAAACTGTTTTTT
TRBV7-3,TRBJ2-1,NA,TRBD2,CASSLTLAGLYNEQFF,TGTGCCAGCAGCTTAACCCTAGCGGGGCTCTACAATGAGCAGTTCTTC
TRBV18,TRBJ2-1,NA,NA,CASSRDGFKEQFF,TGTGCCAGCTCAAGGGACGGTTTTAAGGAGCAGTTCTTC
TRBV29-1,TRBJ2-6,many,NA,CSVGGGSGANVLTF,TGCAGCGTTGGTGGAGGGAGCGGGGCCAACGTCCTGACTTTC
TRBV15,TRBJ2-2,few,NA,CATGLATGELFF,TGTGCCACCGGTCTGGCCACCGGGGAGCTGTTTTTT
TRBV4-1,TRBJ2-2,NA,NA,CASSQAPMPTGNTGELFF,TGCGCCAGCAGCCAAGCTCCAATGCCGACAGGCAACACCGGGGAGCTGTTTTTT
TRBV29-1,TRBJ1-5,NA,NA,CSVAGGDNQPQHF,TGCAGCGTTGCAGGTGGAGACAATCAGCCCCAGCATTTT
TRBV10-2,TRBJ2-5,NA,NA,CASKSPGSLETQYF,TGCGCCAGCAAGTCACCGGGGTCGTTAGAGACCCAGTACTTC
TRBV6-1,TRBJ1-2,NA,TRBD1,CASSEGRGLYYGYTF,TGTGCCAGCAGTGAAGGCAGGGGGCTATACTATGGCTACACCTTC
TRBV20-1,TRBJ2-1,few,TRBD2,CSARRGGRNEQFF,TGCAGTGCTAGACGGGGGGGGCGGAATGAGCAGTTCTTC
TRBV5-1,TRBJ2-1,few,TRBD1,CASSNGTGPYNEQFF,TGCGCCAGCAGCAATGGGACAGGGCCGTACAATGAGCAGTTCTTC
TRBV29-1,TRBJ2-3,few,NA,CSVSLRVTDTQYF,TGCAGCGTTAGTTTGCGAGTCACAGATACGCAGTATTTT
TRBV12-3/TRBV12-4,TRBJ2-1,NA,TRBD2,CASSRRGGNEQFF,TGTGCCAGCAGTCGCCGGGGGGGGAATGAGCAGTTCTTC
TRBV5-6,TRBJ1-2,NA,TRBD1,CAGGARGSNYGYTF,TGTGCCGGGGGGGCCAGGGGGTCCAACTATGGCTACACCTTC
TRBV6-1,TRBJ1-3,few,TRBD1,CASSPDRGISRNTIYF,TGTGCCAGCAGCCCGGACAGGGGAATATCCCGGAACACCATATATTTT
TRBV12-3/TRBV12-4,TRBJ1-4,NA,NA,CASSFVGSPSTNEKLFF,TGTGCCAGCAGTTTTGTAGGCAGCCCATCAACTAATGAAAAACTGTTTTTT
TRBV5-1,TRBJ1-1,NA,NA,CASSPEGIPNTEAFF,TGCGCCAGCAGCCCGGAAGGGATCCCTAACACTGAAGCTTTCTTT
TRBV29-1,TRBJ1-2,few,TRBD1,CSVPGQGPGYTF,TGCAGCGTCCCGGGACAGGGGCCGGGCTACACCTTC
TRBV5-5,TRBJ1-1,NA,NA,CASSLVRGVGNTEAFF,TGTGCCAGCAGCTTGGTAAGGGGCGTGGGGAACACTGAAGCTTTCTTT
TRBV6-5,TRBJ2-7,few,NA,CASSYLEGQYEQYF,TGTGCCAGCAGTTACCTGGAGGGGCAATACGAGCAGTACTTC
TRBV6-5,TRBJ2-1,NA,TRBD2,CASSYSRLAGPSYNEQFF,TGTGCCAGCAGTTACTCGAGGCTAGCGGGTCCCTCCTACAATGAGCAGTTCTTC
TRBV4-1,TRBJ2-5,NA,TRBD2,CASSRLAGRGQETQYF,TGCGCCAGCAGCCGCCTAGCGGGGAGGGGGCAAGAGACCCAGTACTTC
TRBV6-5,TRBJ1-5,NA,TRBD1,CASSSNRGGQPQHF,TGTGCCAGCAGTTCCAACAGGGGCGGTCAGCCCCAGCATTTT
TRBV10-3,TRBJ2-3,many,NA,CAISEGGGLADTQYF,TGTGCCATCAGTGAAGGGGGGGGGCTCGCAGATACGCAGTATTTT
TRBV10-2,TRBJ2-3,NA,TRBD2,CASRTSGGYTDTQYF,TGCGCCAGCAGAACTAGCGGGGGCTACACAGATACGCAGTATTTT
TRBV5-5,TRBJ2-2,few,TRBD1,CASSAGQGLGGELFF,TGTGCCAGCAGCGCGGGACAGGGCCTGGGCGGGGAGCTGTTTTTT
TRBV6-2/TRBV6-3,TRBJ1-3,few,NA,CASSFSVGNTIYF,TGTGCCAGCAGTTTCTCAGTTGGAAACACCATATATTTT
TRBV6-1,TRBJ2-1,NA,TRBD2,CASSRSGLAAGEQFF,TGTGCCAGCAGCCGTTCGGGACTAGCTGCGGGTGAGCAGTTCTTC
TRBV25-1,TRBJ2-1,NA,NA,CASSPDGPYNEQFF,TGTGCCAGCAGTCCAGACGGACCGTACAATGAGCAGTTCTTC
TRBV20-1,TRBJ2-1,few,NA,CSARGDHRSYNEQFF,TGCAGTGCTAGAGGGGACCACCGCTCCTACAATGAGCAGTTCTTC
TRBV20-1,TRBJ1-2,NA,NA,CSPGTPYGYTF,TGCAGTCCCGGGACACCCTATGGCTACACCTTC
TRBV6-1,TRBJ1-4,few,NA,CASSEPPSQKLFF,TGTGCCAGCAGTGAACCACCGTCCCAAAAACTGTTTTTT
TRBV5-1,TRBJ2-1,few,NA,CASSLRPPEQFF,TGCGCCAGCAGCTTGCGTCCCCCTGAGCAGTTCTTC
TRBV7-7,TRBJ2-7,NA,NA,CASSPGEAGEQYF,TGTGCCAGCAGCCCCGGAGAGGCTGGCGAGCAGTACTTC
TRBV12-3/TRBV12-4,TRBJ1-2,NA,NA,CASSYLRDNGYTF,TGTGCCAGCAGTTACCTCAGGGATAATGGCTACACCTTC
TRBV12-3/TRBV12-4,TRBJ1-5,NA,NA,CASSSGATYNQPQHF,TGTGCCAGCAGTTCGGGTGCGACCTACAATCAGCCCCAGCATTTT
TRBV6-1,TRBJ2-3,NA,NA,CASSEITATDTQYF,TGTGCCAGCAGTGAAATTACGGCGACAGATACGCAGTATTTT
TRBV6-1,TRBJ1-2,NA,TRBD1,CASSERDRSNYGYTF,TGTGCCAGCAGTGAACGGGACAGATCTAACTATGGCTACACCTTC
TRBV6-5,TRBJ1-2,few,NA,CASSYFEGYSYGYTF,TGTGCCAGCAGTTACTTTGAGGGGTACTCCTATGGCTACACCTTC
TRBV20-1,TRBJ1-1,few,TRBD1,CSARGDRGTEAFF,TGCAGTGCTAGAGGGGACAGGGGTACTGAAGCTTTCTTT
TRBV5-1,TRBJ2-7,NA,TRBD1,CASSPSPTGTASYEQYF,TGCGCCAGCAGCCCGTCCCCCACCGGGACAGCCTCCTACGAGCAGTACTTC
TRBV4-2,TRBJ1-5,NA,NA,CASSVGPSNQPQHF,TGTGCCAGCAGCGTGGGTCCTAGCAATCAGCCCCAGCATTTT